This T cell receptor beta chain is from a study of regulatory T cells in long-lasting Graves disease. Indicated time point: newly diagnosed GD, antithyroid drugs for less than 3 months. RNA extracted from PBMCs served as the sequencing template. An endocrinology department in Xi'an, China, recruited the patients. HTBI primers from iRepertoire and Arm-PCR of CDR3 regions yielded the TCR beta libraries. Study processing details: The samples included 62 TRBV and 14 to 15 TRBJ segments. MiXCR was run by TCRdb on the multiplex PCR reads, yielding one entry per CDR3 protein. TCRdb's processing, not the authors', yielded these V and J calls. In the table there are approximately 400,000 distinct CDR3 sequences, 15% to 18% of which are singletons. Germline CDR1 and CDR2: KGHSH and LQKENI. V was pared by 1 base and J by 2 bases, with 12 bases between. The length of the CDR3 is 15 residues. Of note for this clonotype: Its antigen is not known.

The study, taken as a whole, reports: Newly diagnosed disease favored TRBV20-1 and TRBJ2-1 over persistent disease.

Sample: peripheral blood mononuclear cells (PBMCs), taken at new diagnosis, from a patient treated with antithyroid drugs. This TCR was sampled from a female donor with Graves disease. The rearrangement links TRBV18 to TRBJ2-7, with D perhaps matching TRBD2 (6 bases). The CDR3 nucleotides read TGTGCCAGCTCACCACTGTCCGGGAGTACCTACGAGCAGTACTTC. It encodes CASSPLSGSTYEQYF. The whole variable domain, filled in from reference TRBV18 and TRBJ2-7, reads NAGVMQNPRHLVRRRGQEARLRCSPMKGHSHVYWYRQLPEEGLKFMVYLQKENIIDESGMPKERFSAEFPKEGPSILRIQQVVRGDSAAYFCASSPLSGSTYEQYFGPGTRLTVT.